In its sample, the clone carrying this TCR beta chain was seen many times. Its antigen is not known. The data stem from a study of T cells in Graves' hyperthyroidism and ophthalmopathy. This CDR3 has 14 residues. Germline CDR1 and CDR2: SGHRS and YFSETQ. The V gene end was trimmed by 5 bases and the J gene end by 5 bases; junction bases not matched to a gene: 9. It was RNA transcripts that yielded the amplified TCR beta CDR3 regions. The study used the HTBI primer set for a first-round RT-PCR of the TCR CDR3. From the multiplex PCR reads, TCRdb called clonotypes with MiXCR, one entry per CDR3 protein. The sample holds around 200,000 distinct CDR3 sequences, 18% seen once. Uncontrolled infection, other autoimmune disease, pregnancy or lactation excluded patients. Diagnoses were established using clinical symptoms, serum thyroxine and TRAb, thyroid ultrasound and orbital computed tomography. Whole-study findings and limits: Using 13 V-J features, a model discriminated ophthalmopathy from stable hyperthyroidism. Most thyroid clonotypes with frequency above 0.001 were detected in blood.

Sequenced: blood. The clonotype comes from a man aged 35 to 55 with Graves' hyperthyroidism. The V gene is TRBV5-1, the J gene TRBJ2-5; 7 bases are shared with TRBD2. CDR3 region: CASRGGAERETQYF. In DNA, the CDR3 is TGCGCCAGCAGGGGAGGGGCCGAGCGCGAGACCCAGTACTTC.